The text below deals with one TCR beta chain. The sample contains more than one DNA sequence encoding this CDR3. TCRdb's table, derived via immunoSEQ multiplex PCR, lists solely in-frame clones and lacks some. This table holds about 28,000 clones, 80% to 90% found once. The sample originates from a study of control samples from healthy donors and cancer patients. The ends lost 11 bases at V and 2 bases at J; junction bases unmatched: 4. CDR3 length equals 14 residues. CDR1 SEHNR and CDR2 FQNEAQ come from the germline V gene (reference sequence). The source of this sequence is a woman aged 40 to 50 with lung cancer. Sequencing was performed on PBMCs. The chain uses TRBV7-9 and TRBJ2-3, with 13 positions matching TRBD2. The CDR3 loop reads CAGGTSGNTDTQYF. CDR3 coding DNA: TGTGCCGGAGGGACTAGCGGGAACACAGATACGCAGTATTTT. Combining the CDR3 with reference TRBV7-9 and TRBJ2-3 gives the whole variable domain DTGVSQNPRHKITKRGQNVTFRCDPISEHNRLYWYRQTLGQGPEFLTYFQNEAQLEKSRLLSDRFSAERPKGSFSTLEIQRTEQGDSAMYLCAGGTSGNTDTQYFGPGTRLTVL.